This record covers a single TCR beta chain. The CDR3 is 12 residues long. Looked up from germline, CDR1 is MNHEY and CDR2 is SMNVEV (reference sequence). Trimming pared 7 bases from V and 9 bases from J, leaving 10 bases between. The data derive from a study of T cell responses to AZD1222 COVID-19 vaccine. Sequencing was performed with immunoSEQ multiplex PCR; in TCRdb, only in-frame clones are kept and a portion is missing. The sample lists 90,000 to 120,000 clones, about 90% occurring once. This sequence originates from an adult who received the AZD1222 COVID-19 vaccine. The J gene is TRBJ1-6, the V gene TRBV27, with D tentatively TRBD1 (6 bases). Material: peripheral blood, obtained 28 days after the second AZD1222 dose. CDR3 amino acids: CASKRGGSPLHF. DNA for the CDR3: TGTGCCAGCAAGAGGGGGGGTTCACCCCTCCACTTT.